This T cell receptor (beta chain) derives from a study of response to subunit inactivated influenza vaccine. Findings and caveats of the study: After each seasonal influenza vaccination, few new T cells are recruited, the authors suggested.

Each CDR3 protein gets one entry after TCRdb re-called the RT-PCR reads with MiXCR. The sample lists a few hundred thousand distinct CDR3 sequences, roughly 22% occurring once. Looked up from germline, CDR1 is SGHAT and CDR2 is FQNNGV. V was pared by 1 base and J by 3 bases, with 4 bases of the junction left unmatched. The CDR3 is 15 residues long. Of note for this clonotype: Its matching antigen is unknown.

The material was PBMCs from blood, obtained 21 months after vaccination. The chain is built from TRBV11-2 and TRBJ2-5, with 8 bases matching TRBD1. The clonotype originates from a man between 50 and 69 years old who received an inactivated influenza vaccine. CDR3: CASSLGRGREETQYF. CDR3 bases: TGTGCCAGCAGCTTAGGCAGGGGGCGGGAAGAGACCCAGTACTTC.